Reported below is one T cell receptor (beta chain). Its target is unknown. Clones were read by immunoSEQ multiplex PCR, and TCRdb kept only the in-frame ones, dropping some. The profile shows 150,000 to 160,000 clones, 88% of them singletons. This entry is derived from a study of T cell responses to AZD1222 COVID-19 vaccine. Overall study results and limits: Spike-specific TCR breadth rose after two AZD1222 doses, and depth rose as well. Researchers report vaccine-associated CD4 TCRs spanning spike, with dominance at 160-218 and 743-854.

Germline V CDR1 and CDR2: MNHEY, SVGEGT. CDR3 length equals 14 residues. V lost 2 bases and J lost 6, with 11 bases in between. This material consisted of peripheral blood, taken on day 0 of AZD1222 vaccination. The receptor comes from an adult in good health. The rearrangement links TRBV6-2 or TRBV6-3 to TRBJ2-1; no clear D. CDR3: CASSYLSTANEQFF. CDR3 DNA: TGTGCCAGCAGTTACCTTTCGACGGCCAATGAGCAGTTCTTC.